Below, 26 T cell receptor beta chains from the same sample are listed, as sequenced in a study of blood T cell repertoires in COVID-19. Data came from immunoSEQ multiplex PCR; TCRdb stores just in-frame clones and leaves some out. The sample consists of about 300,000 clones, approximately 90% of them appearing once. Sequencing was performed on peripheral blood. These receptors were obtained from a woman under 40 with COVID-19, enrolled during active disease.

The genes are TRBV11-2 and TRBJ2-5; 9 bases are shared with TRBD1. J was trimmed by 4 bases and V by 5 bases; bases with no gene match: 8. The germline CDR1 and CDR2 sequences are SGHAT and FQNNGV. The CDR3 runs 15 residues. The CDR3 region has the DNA TGTGCCAGCAGCCCAGGGGACAGGGACGGAGAGACCCAGTACTTC. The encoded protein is CASSPGDRDGETQYF.

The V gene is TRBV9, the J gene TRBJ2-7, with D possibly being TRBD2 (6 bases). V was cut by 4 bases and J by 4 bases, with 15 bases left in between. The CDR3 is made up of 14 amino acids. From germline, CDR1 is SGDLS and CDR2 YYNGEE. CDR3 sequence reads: CASSRGGEGYEQYF. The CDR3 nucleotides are TGTGCCAGCAGCAGGGGAGGAGAAGGGTACGAGCAGTACTTC.

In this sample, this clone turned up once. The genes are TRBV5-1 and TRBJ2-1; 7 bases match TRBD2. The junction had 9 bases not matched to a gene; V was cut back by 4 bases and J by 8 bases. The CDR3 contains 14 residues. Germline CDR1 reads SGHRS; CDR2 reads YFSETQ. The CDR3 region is CASSQRGRGDEQFF. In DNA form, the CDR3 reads TGCGCCAGCAGCCAGCGGGGCCGGGGGGATGAGCAGTTCTTC.

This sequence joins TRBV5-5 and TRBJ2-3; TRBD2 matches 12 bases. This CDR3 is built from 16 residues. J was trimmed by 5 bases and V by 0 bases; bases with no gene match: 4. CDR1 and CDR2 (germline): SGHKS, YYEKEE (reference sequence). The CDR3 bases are TGTGCCAGCAGCTTGGGGGCTAGCGGGAGGGGAGATACGCAGTATTTT. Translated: CASSLGASGRGDTQYF.

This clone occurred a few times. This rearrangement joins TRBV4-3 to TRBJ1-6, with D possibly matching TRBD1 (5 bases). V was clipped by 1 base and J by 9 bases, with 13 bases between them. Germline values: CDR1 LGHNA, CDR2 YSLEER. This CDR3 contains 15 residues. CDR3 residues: CASSQVSGLGSPLHF. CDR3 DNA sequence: TGCGCCAGCAGCCAAGTTTCAGGGTTGGGTTCACCCCTCCACTTT.

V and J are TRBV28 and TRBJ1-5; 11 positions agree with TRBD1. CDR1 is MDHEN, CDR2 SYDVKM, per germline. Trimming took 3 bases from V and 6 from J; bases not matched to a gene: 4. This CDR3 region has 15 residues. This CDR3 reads CASSLPGQGGQPQHF. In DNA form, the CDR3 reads TGTGCCAGCAGTTTGCCGGGACAGGGGGGTCAGCCCCAGCATTTT.

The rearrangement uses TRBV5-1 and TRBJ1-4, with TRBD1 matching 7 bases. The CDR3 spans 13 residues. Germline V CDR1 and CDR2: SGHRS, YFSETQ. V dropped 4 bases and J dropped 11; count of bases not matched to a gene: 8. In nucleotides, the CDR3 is TGCGCCAGCAGCCAACAGGGGACAGAGAAACTGTTTTTT. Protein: CASSQQGTEKLFF.

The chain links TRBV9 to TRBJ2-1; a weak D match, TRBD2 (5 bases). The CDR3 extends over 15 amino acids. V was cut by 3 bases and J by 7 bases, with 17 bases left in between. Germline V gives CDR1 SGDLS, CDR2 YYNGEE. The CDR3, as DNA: TGTGCCAGCAGCGAAGAAGCGGAGCCATGGAATGAGCAGTTCTTC. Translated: CASSEEAEPWNEQFF.

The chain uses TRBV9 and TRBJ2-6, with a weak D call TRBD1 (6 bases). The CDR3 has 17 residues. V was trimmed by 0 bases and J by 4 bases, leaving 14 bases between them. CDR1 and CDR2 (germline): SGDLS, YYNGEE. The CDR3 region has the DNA TGTGCCAGCAGCGTAGCTGACACAGGGAGCGGGGCCAACGTCCTGACTTTC. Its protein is CASSVADTGSGANVLTF.

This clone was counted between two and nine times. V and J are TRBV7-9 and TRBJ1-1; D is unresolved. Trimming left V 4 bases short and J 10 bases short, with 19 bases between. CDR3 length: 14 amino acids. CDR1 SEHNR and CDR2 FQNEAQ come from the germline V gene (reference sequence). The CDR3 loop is CASSSSASRWRAFF. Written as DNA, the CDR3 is TGTGCCAGCAGCTCCTCAGCGTCTAGGTGGAGAGCTTTCTTT.

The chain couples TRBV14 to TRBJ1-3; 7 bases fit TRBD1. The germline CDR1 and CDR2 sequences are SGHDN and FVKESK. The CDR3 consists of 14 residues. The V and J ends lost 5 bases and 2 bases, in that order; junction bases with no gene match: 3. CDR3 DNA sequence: TGTGCCAGCAGCGGACAGGCAGCTGGAAACACCATATATTTT. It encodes CASSGQAAGNTIYF.

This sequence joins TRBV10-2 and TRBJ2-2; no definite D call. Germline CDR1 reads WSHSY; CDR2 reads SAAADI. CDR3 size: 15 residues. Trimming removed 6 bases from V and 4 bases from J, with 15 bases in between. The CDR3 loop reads CASRLTGRPTGELFF. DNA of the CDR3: TGCGCCAGCAGATTAACGGGTCGACCCACCGGGGAGCTGTTTTTT.

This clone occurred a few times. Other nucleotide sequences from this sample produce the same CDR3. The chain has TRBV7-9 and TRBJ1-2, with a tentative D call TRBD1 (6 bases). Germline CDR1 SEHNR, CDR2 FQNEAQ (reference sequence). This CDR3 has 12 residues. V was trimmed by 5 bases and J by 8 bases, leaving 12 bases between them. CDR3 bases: TGTGCCAGCAGCCCCGGGGGGGGCGGCTACACCTTC. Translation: CASSPGGGGYTF. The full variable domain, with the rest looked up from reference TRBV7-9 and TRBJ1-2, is DTGVSQNPRHKITKRGQNVTFRCDPISEHNRLYWYRQTLGQGPEFLTYFQNEAQLEKSRLLSDRFSAERPKGSFSTLEIQRTEQGDSAMYLCASSPGGGGYTFGSGTRLTVV.

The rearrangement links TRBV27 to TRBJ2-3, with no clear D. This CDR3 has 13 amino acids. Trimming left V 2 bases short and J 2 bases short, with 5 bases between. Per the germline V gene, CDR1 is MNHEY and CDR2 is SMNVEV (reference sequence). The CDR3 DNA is TGTGCCAGCAGTTTACCCCTCACAGATACGCAGTATTTT. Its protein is CASSLPLTDTQYF.

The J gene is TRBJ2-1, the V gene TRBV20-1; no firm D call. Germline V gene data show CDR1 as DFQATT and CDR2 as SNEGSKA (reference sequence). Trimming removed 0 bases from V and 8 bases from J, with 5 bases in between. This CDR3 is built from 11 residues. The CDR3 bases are TGCAGTGCTAGAGATAAGCATGAGCAGTTCTTC. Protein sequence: CSARDKHEQFF.

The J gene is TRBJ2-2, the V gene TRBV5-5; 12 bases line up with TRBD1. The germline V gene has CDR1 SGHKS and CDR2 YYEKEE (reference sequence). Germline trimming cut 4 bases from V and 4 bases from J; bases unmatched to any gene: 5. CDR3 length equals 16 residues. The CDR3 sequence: CASSVGQGAATGELFF. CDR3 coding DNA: TGTGCCAGCAGCGTGGGACAGGGGGCCGCCACCGGGGAGCTGTTTTTT.

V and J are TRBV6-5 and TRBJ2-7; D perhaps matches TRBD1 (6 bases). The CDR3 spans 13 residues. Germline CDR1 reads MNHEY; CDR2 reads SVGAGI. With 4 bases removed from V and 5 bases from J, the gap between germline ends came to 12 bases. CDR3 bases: TGTGCCAGCAGTTTCTTGGGGGCCCACGAGCAGTACTTC. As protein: CASSFLGAHEQYF.

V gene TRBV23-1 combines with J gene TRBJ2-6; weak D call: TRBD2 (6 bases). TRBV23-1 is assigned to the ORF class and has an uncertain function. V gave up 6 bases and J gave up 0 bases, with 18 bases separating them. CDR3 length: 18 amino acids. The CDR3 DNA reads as TGCGCCAGCAGGAATACTACCGGGAGACGCTCTGGGGCCAACGTCCTGACTTTC. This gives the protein CASRNTTGRRSGANVLTF.

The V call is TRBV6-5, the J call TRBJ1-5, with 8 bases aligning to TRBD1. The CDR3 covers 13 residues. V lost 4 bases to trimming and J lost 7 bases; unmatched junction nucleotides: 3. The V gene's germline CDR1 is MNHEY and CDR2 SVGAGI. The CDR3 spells CASSSGGSQPQHF. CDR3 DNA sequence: TGTGCCAGCAGTTCAGGGGGCTCCCAGCCCCAGCATTTT.

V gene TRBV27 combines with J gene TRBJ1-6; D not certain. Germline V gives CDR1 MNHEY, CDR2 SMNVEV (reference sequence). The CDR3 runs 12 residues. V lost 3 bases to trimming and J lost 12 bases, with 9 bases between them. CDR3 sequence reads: CASSFVGRPLHF. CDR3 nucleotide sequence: TGTGCCAGCAGTTTTGTTGGGAGACCCCTCCACTTT.

CDR3: CASSPRGAVNEKLFF. The CDR3 nucleotides read TGTGCCAGCAGCCCTCGCGGGGCAGTTAATGAAAAACTGTTTTTT. The genes are TRBV6-6 and TRBJ1-4, with TRBD1 as a possible D gene (5 bases). CDR1 and CDR2 from the germline V gene are MNHNY and SVGAGI (reference sequence). V lost 6 bases and J lost 4, with 15 bases in between. This CDR3 contains 15 residues.

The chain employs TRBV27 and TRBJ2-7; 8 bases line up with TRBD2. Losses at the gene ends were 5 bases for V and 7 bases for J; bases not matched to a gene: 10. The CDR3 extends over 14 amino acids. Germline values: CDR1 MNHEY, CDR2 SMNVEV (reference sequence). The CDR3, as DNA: TGTGCCAGCAGTCCCCGGGTAGCGGGAACGGAGCAGTACTTC. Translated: CASSPRVAGTEQYF.

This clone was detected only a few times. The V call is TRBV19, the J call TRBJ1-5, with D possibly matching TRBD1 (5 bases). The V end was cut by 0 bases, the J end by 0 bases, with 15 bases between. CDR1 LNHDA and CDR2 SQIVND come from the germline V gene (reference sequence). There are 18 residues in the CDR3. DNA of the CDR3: TGTGCCAGTAGTATAGATAAGGGGAACAGCTATAGCAATCAGCCCCAGCATTTT. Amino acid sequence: CASSIDKGNSYSNQPQHF.

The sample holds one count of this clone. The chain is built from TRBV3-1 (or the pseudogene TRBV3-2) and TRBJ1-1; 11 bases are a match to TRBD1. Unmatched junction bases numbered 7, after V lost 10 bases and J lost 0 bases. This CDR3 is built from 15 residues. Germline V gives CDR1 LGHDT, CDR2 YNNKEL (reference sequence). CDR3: CATQRDRGMNTEAFF. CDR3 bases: TGTGCCACCCAGAGGGACAGGGGGATGAACACTGAAGCTTTCTTT.

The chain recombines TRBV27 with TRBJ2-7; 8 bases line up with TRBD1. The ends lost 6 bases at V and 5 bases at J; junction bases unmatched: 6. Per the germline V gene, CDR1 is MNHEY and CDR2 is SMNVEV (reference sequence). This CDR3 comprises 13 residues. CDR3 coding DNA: TGTGCCAGCAGGGAGACAGGGGACAACGAGCAGTACTTC. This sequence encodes CASRETGDNEQYF.

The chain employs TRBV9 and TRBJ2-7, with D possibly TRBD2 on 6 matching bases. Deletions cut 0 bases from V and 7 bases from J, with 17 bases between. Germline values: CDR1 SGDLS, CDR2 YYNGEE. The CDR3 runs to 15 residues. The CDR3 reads CASSVAGLPLGEQYF. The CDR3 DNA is TGTGCCAGCAGCGTAGCGGGACTTCCTCTAGGTGAGCAGTACTTC.